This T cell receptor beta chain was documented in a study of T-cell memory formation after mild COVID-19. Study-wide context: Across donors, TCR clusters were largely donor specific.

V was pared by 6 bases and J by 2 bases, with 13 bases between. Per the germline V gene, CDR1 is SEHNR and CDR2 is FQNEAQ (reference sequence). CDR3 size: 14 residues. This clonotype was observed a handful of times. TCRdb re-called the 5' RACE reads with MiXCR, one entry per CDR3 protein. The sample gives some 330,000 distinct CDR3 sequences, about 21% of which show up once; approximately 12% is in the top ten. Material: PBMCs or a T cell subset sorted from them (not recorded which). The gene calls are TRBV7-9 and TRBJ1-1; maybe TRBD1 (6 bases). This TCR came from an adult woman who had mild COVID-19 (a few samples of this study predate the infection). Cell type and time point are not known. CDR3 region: CASRGAETNTEAFF. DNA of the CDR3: TGTGCCAGCAGGGGGGCAGAAACAAACACTGAAGCTTTCTTT. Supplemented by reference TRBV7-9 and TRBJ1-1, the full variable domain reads DTGVSQNPRHKITKRGQNVTFRCDPISEHNRLYWYRQTLGQGPEFLTYFQNEAQLEKSRLLSDRFSAERPKGSFSTLEIQRTEQGDSAMYLCASRGAETNTEAFFGQGTRLTVV.